This T cell receptor (beta chain) was recovered during a study of sequential checkpoint blockade in melanoma. Study in general: Both treatment sequences were followed by maintenance nivolumab.

TCRdb's table, derived via immunoSEQ multiplex PCR, lists solely in-frame clones and lacks some. Here the sample spans more than 8,000 clones, less than 75% being singletons. Stated treatment: randomized to nivolumab then ipilimumab (arm A) or the reverse (arm B). DNA-damaging chemotherapy had not been given to any patient beforehand. Sorted cells were live CD3+CD8+, lacking CD19 and CD56, from PBMCs. Germline lookup yields CDR1 SQVTM and CDR2 ANQGSEA. Trimming removed 6 bases from V and 8 bases from J; junction bases left unmatched: 11. The CDR3 extends over 13 amino acids. This chain connects TRBV29-1 to TRBJ1-2; 8 nucleotides match TRBD1. This TCR came from a human donor with melanoma. The input for sequencing was CD8+ T cells sorted from blood (inferred from file names), taken from a patient given nivolumab and ipilimumab in sequence. CDR3 region: CSVLGQGKEGYTF. CDR3 nucleotide sequence: TGCAGCGTCCTAGGACAGGGAAAAGAGGGCTACACCTTC.